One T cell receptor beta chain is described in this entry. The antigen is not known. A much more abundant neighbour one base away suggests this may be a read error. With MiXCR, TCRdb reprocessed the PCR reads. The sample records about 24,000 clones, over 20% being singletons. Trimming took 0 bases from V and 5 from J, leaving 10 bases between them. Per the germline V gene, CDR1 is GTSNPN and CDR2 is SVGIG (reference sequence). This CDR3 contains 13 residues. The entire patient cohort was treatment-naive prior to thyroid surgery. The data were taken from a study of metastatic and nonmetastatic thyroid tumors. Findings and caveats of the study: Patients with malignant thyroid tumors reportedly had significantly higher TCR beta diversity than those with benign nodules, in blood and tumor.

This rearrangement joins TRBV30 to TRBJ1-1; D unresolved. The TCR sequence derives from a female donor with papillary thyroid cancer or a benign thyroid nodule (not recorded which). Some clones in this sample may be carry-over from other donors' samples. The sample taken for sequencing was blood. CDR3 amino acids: CAWSVVAGTEAFF. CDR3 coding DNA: TGTGCCTGGAGTGTGGTCGCGGGGACTGAAGCTTTCTTT. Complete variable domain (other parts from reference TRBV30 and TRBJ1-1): SQTIHQWPATLVQPVGSPLSLECTVEGTSNPNLYWYRQAAGRGLQLLFYSVGIGQISSEVPQNLSASRPQDRQFILSSKKLLLSDSGFYLCAWSVVAGTEAFFGQGTRLTVV.